This TCR beta chain was sequenced in a study of blood T cells in healthy people across ages. This CDR3 comprises 17 residues. V gave up 2 bases and J gave up 2 bases; unmatched junction bases: 7. Germline V gene lookup returns CDR1 MNHNY and CDR2 SVGAGI (reference sequence). Points on this clonotype: Its antigen is undetermined.

Whole-study findings and limits: More naive CD4+ cells and higher diversity marked long-lived donors relative to aged donors. With unsorted PBMCs, a conclusive comparison of naive versus antigen-experienced cells was not possible. Across the age range, TCR beta diversity per million T cells fell in a roughly linear way.

Together with a sample-barcoded 5' primer, a J-beta primer mix was included in a second PCR lasting about 6 to 11 cycles. Every individual sample yielded 2.5 million or more paired-end reads (each containing CDR3). TCRdb passed the 5' RACE reads through MiXCR, listing each CDR3 protein once. The sample includes some 1.5 million distinct CDR3 sequences, roughly two fifths of them seen just once. This sequence was found in a woman under 30 in good health. What was sequenced was blood. The chain carries TRBV6-6 and TRBJ2-5; 11 bases line up with TRBD2. Here the CDR3 DNA reads TGTGCCAGCAGTTACATCAATAGCGGGGGGGTTCAAGAGACCCAGTACTTC. The encoded protein is CASSYINSGGVQETQYF.